The clone carrying this TCR beta chain came up a few times. Its antigen is undetermined. The CDR3 is made up of 15 amino acids. The germline V gene encodes CDR1 SGHVS and CDR2 FNYEAQ. Trimming pared 6 bases from V and 1 base from J, leaving 15 bases between. TCRdb's copy holds only in-frame clones and misses some; the assay was immunoSEQ multiplex PCR. The table includes about 5,500 clones, about two thirds detected once. This sample was included in a study of early stage breast cancer tumors. Study as a whole: Of some 17 invasive breast tumors, fewer than 13 were hormone receptor-positive, HER2-negative.

Findings of the study overall: Tumor and normal breast were distinguished via blood comparison in about 85% of the 16 patients. Chain pairing and CD4, CD8 or FOXP3 expression were not captured.

The chain links TRBV7-6 to TRBJ2-5; weak D call: TRBD2 (6 bases). This clonotype originated in a person between 55 and 69 years old with breast cancer. The sequencing input was normal breast tissue next to the tumor. The CDR3: CASSRGVGSQETQYF. DNA of the CDR3: TGTGCCAGCAGTCGCGGGGTGGGAAGCCAAGAGACCCAGTACTTC.